This T cell receptor beta chain originates from a study of cytomegalovirus exposure and HLA in healthy donors. Study as a whole: Earlier, 100 million to 120 million unique TCR beta sequences were recovered from about 200 million T cells by an analysis. General observations from the study: The study put 160 or so TCR beta chains on its list as cytomegalovirus-associated. DRB1 had the most TCR associations and HLA-C the fewest, a later analysis found, with rates varying by HLA locus. Associated with HLA alleles at 0.05 false discovery rate in a later analysis were some 18,000 TCR beta sequences.

Concerning this clone: Its antigen is currently unknown.

With 60 Vbeta and 13 Jbeta primers, the PCR was carried out. Using immunoSEQ multiplex PCR, the repertoire was profiled, and TCRdb retains in-frame clones only, with some absent. There are under 150,000 clones in the sample; roughly 82% occur only once, and 11% lies in the top ten. The CDR3 is 15 residues long. Germline V gene lookup returns CDR1 SEHNR and CDR2 FQNEAQ (reference sequence). J was trimmed by 2 bases and V by 5 bases; bases with no gene match: 9. The sequencing sample was made of PBMCs. This sequence was found in a male donor in good health and CMV-seropositive. The chain couples TRBV7-9 to TRBJ2-7, with 7 bases identical to TRBD1. CDR3 DNA sequence: TGTGCCAGCAGCGCCAGAGGGGGACAGCCCTACGAGCAGTACTTC. Translation: CASSARGGQPYEQYF.